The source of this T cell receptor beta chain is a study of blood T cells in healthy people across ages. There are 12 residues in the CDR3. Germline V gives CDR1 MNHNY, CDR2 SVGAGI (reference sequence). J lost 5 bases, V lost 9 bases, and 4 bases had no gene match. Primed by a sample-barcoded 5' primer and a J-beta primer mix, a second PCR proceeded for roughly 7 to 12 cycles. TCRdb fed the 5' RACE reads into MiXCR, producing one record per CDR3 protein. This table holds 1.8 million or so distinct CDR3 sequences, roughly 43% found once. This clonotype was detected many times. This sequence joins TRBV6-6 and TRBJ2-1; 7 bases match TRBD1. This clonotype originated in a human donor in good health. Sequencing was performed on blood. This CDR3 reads CASRQGNNEQFF. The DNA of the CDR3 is TGTGCCAGTCGACAGGGAAACAATGAGCAGTTCTTC.